The 9 T cell receptor beta chains below were found in one sample sequenced in a study of cytomegalovirus exposure and HLA in healthy donors. It was with 60 Vbeta and 13 Jbeta primers that the PCR ran. Profiling relied on immunoSEQ multiplex PCR, and the TCRdb table lists in-frame clones only, not all of them. The sample contains 250,000 to 350,000 clones, roughly two thirds of which appear only once. What was sequenced was PBMCs. The source of these receptors is a female donor in good health and CMV-seronegative.

This chain connects TRBV7-9 to TRBJ2-1; TRBD2 agrees at 9 bases. The length of the CDR3 is 14 residues. Unmatched junction bases numbered 8, after V lost 5 bases and J lost 9 bases. Per germline, CDR1 SEHNR and CDR2 FQNEAQ (reference sequence). DNA of the CDR3: TGTGCCAGCAGCGGCCGGACTAGCGCGATTGAGCAGTTCTTC. Protein sequence: CASSGRTSAIEQFF.

The CDR3 sequence is CASSLELAGDRETQYF. The CDR3 DNA reads as TGCGCCAGCAGCTTGGAACTAGCGGGAGATAGAGAGACCCAGTACTTC. This rearrangement joins TRBV5-1 to TRBJ2-5; 11 bases fit TRBD2. CDR3 length: 16 amino acids. J lost 4 bases, V lost 0 bases, and 5 bases had no gene match. Germline CDR1 reads SGHRS; CDR2 reads YFSETQ.

The chain employs TRBV7-9 and TRBJ2-1, with TRBD2 matching over 7 bases. V shed 6 bases, J shed 5 bases, and the junction held 4 bases outside the gene matches. Looked up from germline, CDR1 is SEHNR and CDR2 is FQNEAQ (reference sequence). The length of the CDR3 is 13 residues. DNA for the CDR3: TGTGCCAGCAGGCGTCTAGCGGACAATGAGCAGTTCTTC. The encoded protein is CASRRLADNEQFF. Based on the CDR3 plus reference TRBV7-9 and TRBJ2-1, the full variable domain is DTGVSQNPRHKITKRGQNVTFRCDPISEHNRLYWYRQTLGQGPEFLTYFQNEAQLEKSRLLSDRFSAERPKGSFSTLEIQRTEQGDSAMYLCASRRLADNEQFFGPGTRLTVL.

The CDR3 bases are TGTGCCAGCAGTCGCCCGACAAGGGGGACGTTCTTC. This codes for CASSRPTRGTFF. The J gene is TRBJ2-1, the V gene TRBV28; TRBD1 might be the D (6 bases). Germline V CDR1 and CDR2: MDHEN, SYDVKM. V shed 5 bases and J shed 15 bases, with 17 bases lying between them. The CDR3 is 12 residues long.

The CDR3 protein is CASSPGRTHRGEQFF. CDR3 bases: TGTGCCAGCAGCCCCGGCCGGACCCACCGGGGTGAGCAGTTCTTC. The J gene is TRBJ2-1, the V gene TRBV9; D possibly corresponds to TRBD2 (5 bases). Germline loops: CDR1 SGDLS, CDR2 YYNGEE. The CDR3 loop spans 15 amino acids. Deletions cut 4 bases from V and 9 bases from J, with 20 bases between.

The rearrangement joins TRBV7-2 to TRBJ2-7; possibly TRBD1 for D (6 bases). Germline CDR1 SGHTA, CDR2 FQGNSA. CDR3 length: 16 amino acids. Between the trimmed V and J ends, which lost 5 bases and 0 bases, there was a span of 17 bases. The CDR3 reads CASSLPTGTSSYEQYF. For the CDR3, the DNA is TGTGCCAGCAGCCTCCCAACCGGGACAAGCTCCTACGAGCAGTACTTC.

V usage is TRBV6-4 and J usage is TRBJ2-1, with TRBD2 matching over 7 bases. Germline CDR1 reads MRHNA; CDR2 reads SNTAGT. This CDR3 is 14 amino acids long. J lost 5 bases, V lost 4 bases, and 5 bases had no gene match. DNA for the CDR3: TGTGCCAGCAGTGTCCTAGCGGCCAACAATGAGCAGTTCTTC. Its protein is CASSVLAANNEQFF.

The gene calls are TRBV29-1 and TRBJ2-3, with 7 bases lining up with TRBD1. This CDR3 has 13 residues. Germline lookup yields CDR1 SQVTM and CDR2 ANQGSEA. The V gene end was trimmed by 6 bases and the J gene end by 2 bases; junction bases not matched to a gene: 5. Here the CDR3 reads CSVAGGITDTQYF. CDR3 DNA: TGCAGCGTCGCAGGGGGTATCACAGATACGCAGTATTTT.

This clone was counted a single time. The rearrangement uses TRBV6-1 and TRBJ2-7, with 9 bases identical to TRBD2. The trim removed 1 base at V and 2 bases at J, leaving 6 bases unmatched. The length of the CDR3 is 16 residues. Per germline, CDR1 MNHNS and CDR2 SASEGT. The CDR3 sequence: CASSEVPSGITYEQYF. The CDR3 DNA follows: TGTGCCAGCAGTGAAGTTCCTAGCGGGATTACCTACGAGCAGTACTTC.